This T cell receptor beta chain was recovered during a study of T cells in Graves' hyperthyroidism and ophthalmopathy. On the study more broadly: Upon initial diagnosis and before any treatment, peripheral blood was collected.

V dropped 6 bases and J dropped 5; count of bases not matched to a gene: 18. CDR1 and CDR2 from the germline V gene are SGHAT and FQNNGV. This CDR3 is built from 17 residues. Stable hyperthyroidism: no ophthalmopathy progression over 18 months of follow-up. This clonotype was counted many times. The target antigen is unknown. Study-wide findings and caveats: Among thyroid clonotypes expanded above 0.001, most also appeared in blood.

Amplified regions were TCR beta CDR3 sequences from RNA transcripts. HTBI primers were the set used in a first-round RT-PCR of the TCR CDR3. Each CDR3 protein is one row after TCRdb ran MiXCR on the multiplex PCR reads. The table includes 350,000 to 400,000 distinct CDR3 sequences, approximately 19% detected once. The receptor was derived from a young woman with Graves' hyperthyroidism. Sequenced material: blood. The chain combines TRBV11-2 with TRBJ2-5; 7 nucleotides align to TRBD2. CDR3 DNA: TGTGCCAGCAGGGGAGGGCATAGCGGGCTTTTGGGGGAGACCCAGTACTTC. Its translation: CASRGGHSGLLGETQYF. The full variable domain, in which reference TRBV11-2 and TRBJ2-5 provide the parts outside the CDR3, is EAGVAQSPRYKIIEKRQSVAFWCNPISGHATLYWYQQILGQGPKLLIQFQNNGVVDDSQLPKDRFSAERLKGVDSTLKIQPAKLEDSAVYLCASRGGHSGLLGETQYFGPGTRLLVL.